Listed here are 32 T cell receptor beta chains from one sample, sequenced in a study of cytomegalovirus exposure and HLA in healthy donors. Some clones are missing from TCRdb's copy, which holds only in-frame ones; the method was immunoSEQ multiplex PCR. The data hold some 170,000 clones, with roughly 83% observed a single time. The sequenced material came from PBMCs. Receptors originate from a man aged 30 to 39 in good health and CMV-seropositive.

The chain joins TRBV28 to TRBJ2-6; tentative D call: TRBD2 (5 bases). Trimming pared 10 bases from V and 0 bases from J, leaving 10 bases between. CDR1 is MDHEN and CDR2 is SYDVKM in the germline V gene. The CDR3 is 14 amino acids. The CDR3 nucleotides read TGTGCCATCTCCCGGGACTCTGGGGCCAACGTCCTGACTTTC. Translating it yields CAISRDSGANVLTF.

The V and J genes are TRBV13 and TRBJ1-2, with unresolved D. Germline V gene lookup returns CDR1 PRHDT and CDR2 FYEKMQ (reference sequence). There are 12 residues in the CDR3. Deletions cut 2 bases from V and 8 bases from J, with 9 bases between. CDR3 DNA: TGTGCCAGCAGCTTAAACGGGAGAGGCTACACCTTC. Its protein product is CASSLNGRGYTF.

Here the CDR3 DNA reads TGTGCCAGCACTCCTAGGACAGGTGCTTCACCCCTCCACTTT. Its protein is CASTPRTGASPLHF. The genes are TRBV6-5 and TRBJ1-6; the match to TRBD1 covers 7 bases. Germline V CDR1 and CDR2: MNHEY, SVGAGI. This CDR3 comprises 14 residues. V was pared by 7 bases and J by 9 bases, with 9 bases of the junction left unmatched.

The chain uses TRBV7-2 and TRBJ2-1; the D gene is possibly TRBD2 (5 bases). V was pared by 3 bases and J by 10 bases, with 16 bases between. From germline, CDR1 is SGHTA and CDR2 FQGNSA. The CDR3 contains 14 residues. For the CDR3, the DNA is TGTGCCAGCAGCTTTAGCGCTACGATGGACGAGCAGTTCTTC. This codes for CASSFSATMDEQFF.

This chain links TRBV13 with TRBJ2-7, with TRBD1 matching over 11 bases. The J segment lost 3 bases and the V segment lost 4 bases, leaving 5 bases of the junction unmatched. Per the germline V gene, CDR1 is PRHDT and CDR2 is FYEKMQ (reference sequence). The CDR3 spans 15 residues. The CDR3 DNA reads TGTGCCAGCAGCTCGATTGGGACAGGGGGCTACGAGCAGTACTTC. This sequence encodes CASSSIGTGGYEQYF.

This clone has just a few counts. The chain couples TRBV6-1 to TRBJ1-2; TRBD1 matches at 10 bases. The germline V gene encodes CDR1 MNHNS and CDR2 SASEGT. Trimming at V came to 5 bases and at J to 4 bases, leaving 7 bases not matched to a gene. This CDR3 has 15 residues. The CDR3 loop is CASSRQGAVRYGYTF. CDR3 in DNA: TGTGCCAGCAGTAGACAGGGGGCGGTGCGCTATGGCTACACCTTC.

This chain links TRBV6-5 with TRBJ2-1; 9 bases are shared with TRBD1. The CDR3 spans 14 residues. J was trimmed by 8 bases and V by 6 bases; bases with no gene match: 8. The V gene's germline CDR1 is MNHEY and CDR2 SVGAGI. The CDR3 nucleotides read TGTGCCAGCAGCAAAGACAGGGGGAGCGATGAGCAGTTCTTC. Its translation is CASSKDRGSDEQFF.

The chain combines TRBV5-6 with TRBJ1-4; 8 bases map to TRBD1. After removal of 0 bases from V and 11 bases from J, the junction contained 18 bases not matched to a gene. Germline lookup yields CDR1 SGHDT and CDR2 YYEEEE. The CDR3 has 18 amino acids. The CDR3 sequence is CASSLVGQGHGDQGKLFF. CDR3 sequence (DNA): TGTGCCAGCAGCTTGGTCGGACAGGGACATGGTGATCAAGGGAAACTGTTTTTT. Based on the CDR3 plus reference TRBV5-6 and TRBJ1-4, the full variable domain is DAGVTQSPTHLIKTRGQQVTLRCSPKSGHDTVSWYQQALGQGPQFIFQYYEEEERQRGNFPDRFSGHQFPNYSSELNVNALLLGDSALYLCASSLVGQGHGDQGKLFFGSGTQLSVL.

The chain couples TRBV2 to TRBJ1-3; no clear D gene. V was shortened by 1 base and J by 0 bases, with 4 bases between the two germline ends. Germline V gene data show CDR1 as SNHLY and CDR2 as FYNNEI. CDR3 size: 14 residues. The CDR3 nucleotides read TGTGCCAGCAGTGAAGGGAGCTCTGGAAACACCATATATTTT. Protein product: CASSEGSSGNTIYF.

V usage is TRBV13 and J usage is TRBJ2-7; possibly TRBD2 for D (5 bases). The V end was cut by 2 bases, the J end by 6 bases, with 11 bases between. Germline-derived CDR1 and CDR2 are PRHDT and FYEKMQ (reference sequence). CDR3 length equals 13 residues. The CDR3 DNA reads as TGTGCCAGCAGCTTAAAGATGGGGAGCGAGCAGTACTTC. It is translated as CASSLKMGSEQYF.

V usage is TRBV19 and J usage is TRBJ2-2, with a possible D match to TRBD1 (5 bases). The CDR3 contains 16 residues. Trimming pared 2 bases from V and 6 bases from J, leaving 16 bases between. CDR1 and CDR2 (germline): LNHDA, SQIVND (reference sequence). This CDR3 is CASSITLSGLSGELFF. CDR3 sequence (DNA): TGTGCCAGTAGTATAACGCTGTCAGGGTTGTCCGGGGAGCTGTTTTTT. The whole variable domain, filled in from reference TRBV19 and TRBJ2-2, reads DGGITQSPKYLFRKEGQNVTLSCEQNLNHDAMYWYRQDPGQGLRLIYYSQIVNDFQKGDIAEGYSVSREKKESFPLTVTSAQKNPTAFYLCASSITLSGLSGELFFGEGSRLTVL.

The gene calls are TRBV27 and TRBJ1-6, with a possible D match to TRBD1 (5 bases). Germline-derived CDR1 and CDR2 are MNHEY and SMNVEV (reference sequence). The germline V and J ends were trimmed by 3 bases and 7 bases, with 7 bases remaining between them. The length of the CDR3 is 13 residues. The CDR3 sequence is CASSLTVNSPLHF. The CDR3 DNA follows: TGTGCCAGCAGTTTGACAGTGAATTCACCCCTCCACTTT.

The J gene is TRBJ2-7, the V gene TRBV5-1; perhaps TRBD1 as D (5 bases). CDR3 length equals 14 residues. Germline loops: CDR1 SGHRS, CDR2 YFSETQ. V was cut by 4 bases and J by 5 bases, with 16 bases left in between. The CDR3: CASSHPQGYNEQYF. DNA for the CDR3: TGCGCCAGCAGCCACCCCCAGGGTTACAACGAGCAGTACTTC.

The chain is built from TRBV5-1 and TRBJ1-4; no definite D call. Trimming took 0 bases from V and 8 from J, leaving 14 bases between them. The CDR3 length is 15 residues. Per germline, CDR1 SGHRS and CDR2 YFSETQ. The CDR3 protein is CASSLASGFQEKLFF. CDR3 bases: TGCGCCAGCAGCTTGGCCAGCGGGTTTCAGGAAAAACTGTTTTTT.

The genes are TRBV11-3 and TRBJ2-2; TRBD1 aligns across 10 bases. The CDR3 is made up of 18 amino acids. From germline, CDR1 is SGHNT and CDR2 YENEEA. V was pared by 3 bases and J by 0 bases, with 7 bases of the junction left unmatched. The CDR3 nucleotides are TGTGCCAGCAGCTTTGGCCTGACAGGGGGCTCGAACACCGGGGAGCTGTTTTTT. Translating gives CASSFGLTGGSNTGELFF.

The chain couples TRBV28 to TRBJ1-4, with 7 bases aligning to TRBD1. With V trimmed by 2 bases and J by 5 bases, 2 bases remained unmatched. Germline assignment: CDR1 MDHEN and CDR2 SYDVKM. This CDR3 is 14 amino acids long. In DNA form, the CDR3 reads TGTGCCAGCAGTTTAAGACAGGGCAATGAAAAACTGTTTTTT. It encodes CASSLRQGNEKLFF.

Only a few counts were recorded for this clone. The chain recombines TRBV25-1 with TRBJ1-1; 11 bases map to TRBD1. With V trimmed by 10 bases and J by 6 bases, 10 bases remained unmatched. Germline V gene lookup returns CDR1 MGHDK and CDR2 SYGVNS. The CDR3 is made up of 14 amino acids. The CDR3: CATQSGQGGAEAFF. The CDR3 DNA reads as TGTGCCACCCAATCGGGACAGGGGGGCGCTGAAGCTTTCTTT.

The CDR3 bases are TGTGCCATCAGCCCCCGGGACAAACCTTACAATGAGCAGTTCTTC. This gives the protein CAISPRDKPYNEQFF. V is TRBV10-3 and J is TRBJ2-1, with a possible D match to TRBD1 (6 bases). CDR1 and CDR2 (germline): ENHRY, SYGVKD. The V end lost 6 bases, the J end lost 4 bases, and 16 bases lay between the germline ends. The CDR3 covers 15 residues.

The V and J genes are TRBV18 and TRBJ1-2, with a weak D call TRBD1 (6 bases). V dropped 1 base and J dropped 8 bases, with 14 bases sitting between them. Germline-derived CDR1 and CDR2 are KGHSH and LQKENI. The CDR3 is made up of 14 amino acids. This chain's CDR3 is CASSPLFAGVGYTF. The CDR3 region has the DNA TGTGCCAGCTCACCACTATTCGCAGGGGTCGGCTACACCTTC.

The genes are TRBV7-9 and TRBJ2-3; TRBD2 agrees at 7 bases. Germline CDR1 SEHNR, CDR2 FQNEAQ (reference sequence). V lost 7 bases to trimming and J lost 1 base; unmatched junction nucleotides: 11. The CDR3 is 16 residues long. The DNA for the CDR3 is TGTGCCAGCACCTCCCGGCTACGGGGGGGCACAGATACGCAGTATTTT. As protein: CASTSRLRGGTDTQYF.

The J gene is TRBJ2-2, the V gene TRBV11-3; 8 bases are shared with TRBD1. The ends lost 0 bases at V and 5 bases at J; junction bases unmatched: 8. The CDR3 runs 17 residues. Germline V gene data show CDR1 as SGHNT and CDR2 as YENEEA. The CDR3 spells CASSLDPPGQGTGELFF. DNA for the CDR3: TGTGCCAGCAGCTTAGACCCCCCCGGACAGGGTACCGGGGAGCTGTTTTTT.

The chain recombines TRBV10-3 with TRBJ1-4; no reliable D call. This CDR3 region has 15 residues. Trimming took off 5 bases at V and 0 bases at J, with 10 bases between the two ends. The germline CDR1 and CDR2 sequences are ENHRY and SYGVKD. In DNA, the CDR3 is TGTGCCATCAGTCCGGAGCCTGCAACTAATGAAAAACTGTTTTTT. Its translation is CAISPEPATNEKLFF.

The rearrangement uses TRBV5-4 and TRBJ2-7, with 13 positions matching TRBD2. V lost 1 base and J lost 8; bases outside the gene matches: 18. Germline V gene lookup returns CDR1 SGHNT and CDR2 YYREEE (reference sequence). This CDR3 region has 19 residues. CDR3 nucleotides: TGTGCCAGCAGCTTGAGGGGGGCGGGACTAGCGGGGATATTACTCCAGCAGTACTTC. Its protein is CASSLRGAGLAGILLQQYF.

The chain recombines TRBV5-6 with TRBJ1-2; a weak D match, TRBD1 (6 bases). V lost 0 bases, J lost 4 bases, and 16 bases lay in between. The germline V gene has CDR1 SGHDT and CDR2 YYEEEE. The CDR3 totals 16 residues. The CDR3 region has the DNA TGTGCCAGCAGCTTGGATCCCACAGGGTACGGCTATGGCTACACCTTC. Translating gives CASSLDPTGYGYGYTF.

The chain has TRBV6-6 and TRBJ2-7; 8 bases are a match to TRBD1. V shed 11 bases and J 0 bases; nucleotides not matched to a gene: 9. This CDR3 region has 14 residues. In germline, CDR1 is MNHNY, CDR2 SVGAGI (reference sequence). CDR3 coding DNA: TGTGCCTCAACCGGACAGGGTCACTCCTACGAGCAGTACTTC. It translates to CASTGQGHSYEQYF.

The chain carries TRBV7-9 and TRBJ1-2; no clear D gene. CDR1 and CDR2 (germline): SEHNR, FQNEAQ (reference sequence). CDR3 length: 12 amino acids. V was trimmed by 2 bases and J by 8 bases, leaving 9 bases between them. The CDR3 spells CASSLPGRGYTF. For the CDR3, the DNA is TGTGCCAGCAGCTTACCGGGGAGAGGCTACACCTTC. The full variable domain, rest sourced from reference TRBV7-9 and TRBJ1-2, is DTGVSQNPRHKITKRGQNVTFRCDPISEHNRLYWYRQTLGQGPEFLTYFQNEAQLEKSRLLSDRFSAERPKGSFSTLEIQRTEQGDSAMYLCASSLPGRGYTFGSGTRLTVV.

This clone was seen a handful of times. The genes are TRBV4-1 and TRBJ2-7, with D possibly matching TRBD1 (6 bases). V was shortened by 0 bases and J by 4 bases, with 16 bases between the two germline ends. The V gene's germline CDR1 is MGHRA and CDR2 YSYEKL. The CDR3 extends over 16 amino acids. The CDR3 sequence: CASSQDYPLRGYEQYF. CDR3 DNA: TGCGCCAGCAGCCAAGATTACCCTTTAAGGGGGTACGAGCAGTACTTC.

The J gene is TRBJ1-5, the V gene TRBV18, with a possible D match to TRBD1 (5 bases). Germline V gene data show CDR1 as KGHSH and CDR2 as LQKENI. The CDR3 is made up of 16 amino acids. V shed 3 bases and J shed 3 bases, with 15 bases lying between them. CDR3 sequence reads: CASSPATRGNNQPQHF. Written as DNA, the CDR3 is TGTGCCAGCTCACCGGCGACAAGGGGTAACAATCAGCCCCAGCATTTT.

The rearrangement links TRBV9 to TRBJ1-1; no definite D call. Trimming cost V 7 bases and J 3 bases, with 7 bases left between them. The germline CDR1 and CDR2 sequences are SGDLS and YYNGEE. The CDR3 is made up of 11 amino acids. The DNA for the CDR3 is TGTGCCAGCCGGTCGGACACTGAAGCTTTCTTT. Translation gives CASRSDTEAFF.

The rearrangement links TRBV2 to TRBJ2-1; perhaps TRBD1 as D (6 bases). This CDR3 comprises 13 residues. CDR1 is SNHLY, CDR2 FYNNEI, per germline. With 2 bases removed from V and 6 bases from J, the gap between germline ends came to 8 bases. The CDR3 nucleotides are TGTGCCAGCAGTGAATCCAGGGGCAATGAGCAGTTCTTC. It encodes CASSESRGNEQFF.

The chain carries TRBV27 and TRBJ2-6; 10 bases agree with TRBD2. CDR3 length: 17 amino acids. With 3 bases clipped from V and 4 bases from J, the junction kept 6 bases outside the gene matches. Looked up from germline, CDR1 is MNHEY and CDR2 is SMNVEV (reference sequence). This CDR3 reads CASSFLAGVGGANVLTF. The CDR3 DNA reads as TGTGCCAGCAGTTTTCTAGCGGGAGTGGGGGGGGCCAACGTCCTGACTTTC.

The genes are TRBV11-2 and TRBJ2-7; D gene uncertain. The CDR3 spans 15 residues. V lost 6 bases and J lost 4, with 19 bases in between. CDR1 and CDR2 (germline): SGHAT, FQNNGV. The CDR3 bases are TGTGCCAGCAGTCTGCTTCCAGAATGGGCTTACGAGCAGTACTTC. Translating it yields CASSLLPEWAYEQYF. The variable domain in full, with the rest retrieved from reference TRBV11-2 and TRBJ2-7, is EAGVAQSPRYKIIEKRQSVAFWCNPISGHATLYWYQQILGQGPKLLIQFQNNGVVDDSQLPKDRFSAERLKGVDSTLKIQPAKLEDSAVYLCASSLLPEWAYEQYFGPGTRLTVT.